This is a list of T cell receptor beta chains from one sample in a study of blood T cell repertoires in COVID-19. TCRdb's copy holds only in-frame clones and misses some; the assay was immunoSEQ multiplex PCR. The sample records some 320,000 clones, around 87% being singletons. The sequencing input was peripheral blood. Source of these receptors: a woman aged 45-65 years who had recovered from COVID-19. CDR3s include the opening cysteine and the closing phenylalanine or tryptophan. A D gene is named only where the DNA matches it firmly. Clone size is given for some rows only: seen once, a few or many times, or a class if the clone is expanded.

j_call v_call d_call clone_size cdr3_aa cdr3_nt
TRBJ2-1 TRBV11-3 TRBD2 . CASREGPHSEQFF TGTGCCAGCCGGGAGGGGCCTCACAGCGAGCAGTTCTTC
TRBJ2-3 TRBV5-1 TRBD2 . CASSLPSGRGGTDTQYF TGCGCCAGCAGCTTACCTAGCGGGAGAGGCGGCACAGATACGCAGTATTTT
TRBJ2-2 TRBV3-1/TRBV3-2 . once CASSNRAGELFF TGTGCCAGCAGCAACAGGGCCGGGGAGCTGTTTTTT
TRBJ1-1 TRBV5-6 . . CASSDPRGTEAFF TGTGCCAGCAGCGACCCGCGGGGCACTGAAGCTTTCTTT
TRBJ1-3 TRBV3-1/TRBV3-2 . . CASSLRNTIYF TGTGCCAGCAGCCTAAGAAACACCATATATTTT
TRBJ1-5 TRBV20-1 TRBD1 . CSASRTGGNQPQHF TGCAGTGCTAGTAGGACAGGGGGCAATCAGCCCCAGCATTTT
TRBJ2-3 TRBV28 TRBD2 . CASSIVAGGLSADTQYF TGTGCCAGCAGTATAGTAGCGGGGGGGTTAAGCGCAGATACGCAGTATTTT
TRBJ2-5 TRBV7-2 TRBD1 . CASSLERTGGVETQYF TGTGCCAGCAGCTTAGAAAGGACAGGAGGCGTCGAGACCCAGTACTTC
TRBJ2-7 TRBV4-3 . . CASSQDRVSEQYF TGCGCCAGCAGCCAAGACCGAGTTTCCGAGCAGTACTTC
TRBJ2-7 TRBV4-3 . . CASSQGGLYEQYF TGCGCCAGCAGCCAAGGCGGACTCTACGAGCAGTACTTC
TRBJ2-7 TRBV5-1 TRBD1 . CASSIGTGEYEQYF TGCGCCAGCAGCATTGGGACAGGGGAATACGAGCAGTACTTC
TRBJ1-2 TRBV27 TRBD1 . CASSLAGGSSYGYTF TGTGCCAGCAGTTTGGCAGGGGGTAGCAGTTATGGCTACACCTTC
TRBJ1-2 TRBV5-6 . . CASSAYDTGGYYGYTF TGTGCCAGCAGCGCGTACGACACCGGAGGGTACTATGGCTACACCTTC
TRBJ2-1 TRBV5-6 . few CASSWRVYNEQFF TGTGCCAGCAGCTGGAGGGTATACAATGAGCAGTTCTTC
TRBJ2-3 TRBV28 TRBD2 . CASIGGVRTQYF TGTGCCAGCATCGGGGGGGTTAGAACGCAGTATTTT
TRBJ1-2 TRBV19 TRBD1 . CASRPGQGYYGYTF TGTGCCAGTAGACCGGGACAGGGATACTATGGCTACACCTTC
TRBJ1-5 TRBV20-1 . once CSASPGEYQPQHF TGCAGTGCTAGTCCGGGAGAGTATCAGCCCCAGCATTTT
TRBJ1-5 TRBV7-8 . once CASSLAGGQGNQPQHF TGTGCCAGCAGCTTAGCGGGGGGTCAGGGCAATCAGCCCCAGCATTTT
TRBJ1-2 TRBV5-1 . . CASSPGSGDYGYTF TGCGCCAGCAGCCCGGGATCAGGGGACTATGGCTACACCTTC
TRBJ1-1 TRBV9 . few CASSPLIGNTEAFF TGTGCCAGCAGCCCTCTGATCGGGAACACTGAAGCTTTCTTT
TRBJ1-2 TRBV7-9 TRBD1 . CASSSTGGSNYGYTF TGTGCCAGCAGCTCAACAGGGGGTTCCAACTATGGCTACACCTTC
TRBJ2-1 TRBV7-8 TRBD1 . CASSWRTGGHEQFF TGTGCCAGCAGCTGGAGGACAGGGGGCCATGAGCAGTTCTTC
TRBJ1-1 TRBV30 TRBD1 . CAWQGGLNTEAFF TGTGCCTGGCAGGGGGGCTTGAACACTGAAGCTTTCTTT
TRBJ2-5 TRBV7-6 TRBD1 . CASSSVWGQGGGETQYF TGTGCCAGCAGCTCCGTGTGGGGACAGGGAGGAGGAGAGACCCAGTACTTC
TRBJ2-7 TRBV19 . . CASSSRHELNGAYEQYF TGTGCCAGTAGTTCGCGACACGAGCTAAATGGGGCTTACGAGCAGTACTTC
TRBJ1-2 TRBV19 . . CASSSGANYGYTF TGTGCCAGTAGTAGCGGTGCTAACTATGGCTACACCTTC
TRBJ1-2 TRBV7-2 TRBD1 . CASSLSNRGPYGYTF TGTGCCAGCAGCTTATCGAACAGGGGGCCTTATGGCTACACCTTC
TRBJ1-4 TRBV28 TRBD1 . CASSLQGQGKKNEKLFF TGTGCCAGCAGTCTCCAGGGACAGGGAAAAAAGAATGAAAAACTGTTTTTT
TRBJ2-7 TRBV5-1 TRBD2 . CASSLNSGGQVQYF TGCGCCAGCAGCTTGAATAGCGGGGGGCAGGTGCAGTACTTC
TRBJ1-2 TRBV6-5 . . CASSYSGVNYGYTF TGTGCCAGCAGTTACTCGGGCGTTAACTATGGCTACACCTTC
TRBJ2-7 TRBV12-3/TRBV12-4 TRBD2 few CASSLVRGVLYF TGTGCCAGCAGTTTAGTTCGGGGGGTCCTATACTTC
TRBJ2-1 TRBV28 . . CASSFGAGSPNEQFF TGTGCCAGCAGTTTCGGGGCGGGATCCCCCAATGAGCAGTTCTTC
TRBJ1-2 TRBV29-1 TRBD1 . CSVGTAGGYTF TGCAGCGTGGGGACAGCCGGTGGCTACACCTTC
TRBJ2-7 TRBV6-1 . . CASSEARSGHSYEQYF TGTGCCAGCAGTGAAGCAAGGTCAGGGCACTCCTACGAGCAGTACTTC
TRBJ1-1 TRBV6-1 . once CASSERGLAFF TGTGCCAGCAGTGAAAGAGGGCTCGCTTTCTTT
TRBJ2-7 TRBV19 TRBD1 . CASSSGTAHYEQYF TGTGCCAGTAGTAGTGGGACAGCCCACTACGAGCAGTACTTC